The 13 T cell receptor beta chains listed next were all sequenced from one sample in a study of shared clonotypes between healthy human individuals. Clones were read by immunoSEQ multiplex PCR, and TCRdb kept only the in-frame ones, dropping some. Of millions of clones in the sample, over 85% are singletons; the top ten hold more than 0.12%. Sequencing was done on a sample of naive CD4+ T cells sorted from blood. Sample subset: CD45RA+ positively selected. These receptors were taken from a man aged 18 to 30 in good health.

The V call is TRBV7-8, the J call TRBJ1-6, with D maybe TRBD1 (5 bases). Between the trimmed V and J ends, which lost 5 bases and 15 bases, there was a span of 23 bases. CDR3 length: 15 amino acids. CDR1 is SGHVS and CDR2 is FQNEAQ in the germline V gene. CDR3 DNA sequence: TGTGCCAGCAGCCATAGGGGTTCCCCGATCCAGAACCTCCACTTT. Protein sequence: CASSHRGSPIQNLHF.

The genes are TRBV5-6 and TRBJ1-5; D gene ambiguous. Trimming cost V 1 base and J 2 bases, with 10 bases left between them. There are 15 residues in the CDR3. The germline gives CDR1 SGHDT, CDR2 YYEEEE. The CDR3 nucleotides are TGTGCCAGCAGCTTGCGGATGGGAGGCAATCAGCCCCAGCATTTT. Encoded protein: CASSLRMGGNQPQHF.

CDR3 DNA sequence: TGTGCCTGGGCCGCGGGGCACCATTTAGAGACCCAGTACTTC. This sequence encodes CAWAAGHHLETQYF. The chain employs TRBV30 and TRBJ2-5; D is perhaps TRBD2 (6 bases). Germline V gene data show CDR1 as GTSNPN and CDR2 as SVGIG (reference sequence). Trimming stripped 5 bases from V and 4 bases from J, with 17 bases between. CDR3 length equals 14 residues.

This clone appeared a few times. The gene calls are TRBV2 and TRBJ1-4, with D maybe TRBD1 (6 bases). Trimming left V 6 bases short and J 8 bases short, with 13 bases between. CDR1 and CDR2 (germline): SNHLY, FYNNEI. The CDR3 consists of 13 residues. CDR3 nucleotide sequence: TGTGCCAGCAGCTTACAGGGTGAGGAAAAACTGTTTTTT. It codes for CASSLQGEEKLFF.

The chain carries TRBV10-3 and TRBJ2-7, with 15 bases matching TRBD2. Losses at the gene ends were 4 bases for V and 2 bases for J; bases not matched to a gene: 6. Germline V gene data show CDR1 as ENHRY and CDR2 as SYGVKD. This CDR3 is 17 amino acids long. DNA for the CDR3: TGTGCCATCAGTGGAGGACTAGCGGGAGGGTCTACCTACGAGCAGTACTTC. Translated: CAISGGLAGGSTYEQYF.

The chain employs TRBV7-6 and TRBJ2-1, with TRBD2 identical over 9 bases. V lost 3 bases and J lost 2; bases outside the gene matches: 8. The CDR3 loop spans 17 amino acids. The V gene's germline CDR1 is SGHVS and CDR2 FNYEAQ. CDR3 in amino acids: CASSFPGLAGPYNEQFF. In nucleotides, the CDR3 is TGTGCCAGCAGCTTCCCTGGCCTAGCGGGGCCCTACAATGAGCAGTTCTTC. The entire variable domain, with the rest obtained from reference TRBV7-6 and TRBJ2-1, is as follows: GAGVSQSPRYKVTKRGQDVALRCDPISGHVSLYWYRQALGQGPEFLTYFNYEAQQDKSGLPNDRFSAERPEGSISTLTIQRTEQRDSAMYRCASSFPGLAGPYNEQFFGPGTRLTVL.

This chain joins TRBV9 and TRBJ2-7, with a tentative D call TRBD2 (5 bases). The V end lost 0 bases, the J end lost 3 bases, and 13 bases lay between the germline ends. The CDR3 has 15 amino acids. The germline CDR1 and CDR2 sequences are SGDLS and YYNGEE. The DNA of the CDR3 is TGTGCCAGCAGCGTAGAGTCTAGCCGAAACTACGAGCAGTACTTC. Encoded protein: CASSVESSRNYEQYF.

This chain connects TRBV11-2 to TRBJ1-1; TRBD1 might be the D (5 bases). This CDR3 spans 14 amino acids. Germline V gives CDR1 SGHAT, CDR2 FQNNGV. V was clipped by 5 bases and J by 4 bases, with 14 bases between them. The CDR3 sequence: CASSPNRMGTEAFF. The CDR3 DNA sequence: TGTGCCAGCAGCCCCAACAGGATGGGCACTGAAGCTTTCTTT.

A note on this clone: Relative to the germline gene, one junction end is altered; a read error may explain this. This chain connects TRBV7-3 to TRBJ1-1; the D is unclear. CDR3 length equals 14 residues. Germline V gives CDR1 SGHTA, CDR2 FQGTGA. CDR3 sequence reads: CASSLDGMNSEAFF. Written as DNA, the CDR3 is TGTGCCAGCAGCTTGGACGGGATGAACTCTGAAGCTTTCTTT.

The genes are TRBV5-4 and TRBJ1-1; unclear D gene. Trimming took off 4 bases at V and 1 base at J, with 14 bases between the two ends. The V gene's germline CDR1 is SGHNT and CDR2 YYREEE (reference sequence). This CDR3 comprises 15 residues. The CDR3 DNA follows: TGTGCCAGCAGCGCGCCGAAGGGAGGGAACACTGAAGCTTTCTTT. It encodes CASSAPKGGNTEAFF.

This chain uses TRBV6-5 with TRBJ1-2, with D tentatively TRBD1 (6 bases). This CDR3 comprises 15 residues. Looked up from germline, CDR1 is MNHEY and CDR2 is SVGAGI. V was trimmed by 0 bases and J by 6 bases, leaving 14 bases between them. The CDR3 DNA sequence: TGTGCCAGCAGTTACTCGTTAGGGGGGCCCCATGGCTACACCTTC. It is translated as CASSYSLGGPHGYTF.

The chain carries TRBV6-1 and TRBJ2-7; D gene uncertain. Trimming pared 5 bases from V and 0 bases from J, leaving 11 bases between. CDR1 MNHNS and CDR2 SASEGT come from the germline V gene. CDR3 length: 14 residues. As DNA, the CDR3 is TGTGCCAGCAGTTTGAGCGACACCTCCTACGAGCAGTACTTC. Amino acid sequence: CASSLSDTSYEQYF.

The chain has TRBV9 and TRBJ2-5; 9 bases are shared with TRBD2. V gave up 1 base and J gave up 0 bases; unmatched junction bases: 1. Looked up from germline, CDR1 is SGDLS and CDR2 is YYNGEE. This CDR3 has 15 residues. This CDR3 is CASSVLAGHQETQYF. As DNA, the CDR3 is TGTGCCAGCAGCGTACTAGCGGGGCACCAAGAGACCCAGTACTTC.